The present TCR beta chain was sequenced within a study of T cell clonality in common variable immunodeficiency. CVID and control samples used equivalent genomic DNA input. Data came from immunoSEQ multiplex PCR; TCRdb stores just in-frame clones and leaves some out. The sample holds about 44,000 clones, and no clone turns up only once. This clone has at least ten counts. Antigen: not known. Compared with germline, one end of the junction differs, possibly owing to a read error. The read comes to an end 3 residues before the CDR3 does, leaving the germline J gene to fill in the end. This CDR3 is built from 15 residues. Germline V CDR1 and CDR2: SSHAT, FNYEAQ (reference sequence). Study-wide results and limits: TCRbeta clonality was increased in CVID versus healthy controls. Fewer TCRbeta clones were shared among CVID subjects than controls. Fewer deletions and N-nucleotide insertions were reportedly seen in common variable immunodeficiency TCR beta sequences.

The TCR originated in a person aged 18 to 70 in good health. The chain links TRBV7-7 to TRBJ2-2; D remains ambiguous. Sequencing was done on a sample of peripheral blood mononuclear cells. The sequenced CDR3 bases are TGTGCTAGCAGCTTAGCTTTAATAAACACCGGGGAG. Translating it yields CASSLALINTGE. The whole CDR3 protein reads CASSLALINTGELFF.